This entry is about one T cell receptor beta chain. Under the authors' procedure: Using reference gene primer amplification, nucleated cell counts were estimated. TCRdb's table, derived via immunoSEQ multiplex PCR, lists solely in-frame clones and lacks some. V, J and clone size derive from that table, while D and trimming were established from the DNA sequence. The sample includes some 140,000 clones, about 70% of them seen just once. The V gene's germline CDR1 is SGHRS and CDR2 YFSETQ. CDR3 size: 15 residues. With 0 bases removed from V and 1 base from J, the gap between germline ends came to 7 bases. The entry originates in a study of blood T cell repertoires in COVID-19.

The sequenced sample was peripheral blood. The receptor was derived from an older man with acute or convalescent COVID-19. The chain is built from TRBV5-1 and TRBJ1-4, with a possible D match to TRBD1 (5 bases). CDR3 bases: TGCGCCAGCAGCTTGGATGACAGAACTAATGAAAAACTGTTTTTT. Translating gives CASSLDDRTNEKLFF.